This TCR beta chain appears in the sequencing data of a study of T-cell reconstitution after alpha-beta-depleted transplantation in children. The table lists this clonotype with a few counts. The CDR3 consists of 13 residues. Trimming at V came to 6 bases and at J to 5 bases, leaving 9 bases not matched to a gene. CDR1 and CDR2 (germline): SQVTM, ANQGSEA. As it was prepared, the TCRbeta library received unique molecular identifiers. MiXCR, run by TCRdb on the PCR reads, gives a single entry per CDR3 protein. The sample consists of 450,000 to 550,000 distinct CDR3 sequences, more than 9.5% of them appearing once.

The source of this sequence is a female patient between 2 and 15 years old who had a stem cell transplant for aplastic anemia, so the T cells may come from the graft donor. Source: PBMCs, mostly from graft donor cells, taken 180 days after TCRalphabeta/CD19-depleted stem cell transplant. The chain couples TRBV29-1 to TRBJ1-2, with 7 bases fitting TRBD1. CDR3 sequence (DNA): TGCAGCGTCTCGTTGACAGGGCAATATGGCTACACCTTC. Translating gives CSVSLTGQYGYTF.